These 25 T cell receptor beta chains share one sample of origin, sequenced in a study of blood T cell repertoires in COVID-19. Clones were sequenced by immunoSEQ multiplex PCR, and TCRdb holds only the in-frame ones, with some missing. This sample has approximately 110,000 clones, with about 88% found just once. The sequencing sample was made of peripheral blood. Receptors originate from a woman in her 70s who had recovered from COVID-19.

The rearrangement joins TRBV18 to TRBJ1-1, with 7 bases lining up with TRBD1. CDR1 and CDR2 (germline): KGHSH, LQKENI. Germline trimming cut 2 bases from V and 2 bases from J; bases unmatched to any gene: 2. The CDR3 spans 14 residues. CDR3 nucleotide sequence: TGTGCCAGCTCACCATGGGACAGCAACACTGAAGCTTTCTTT. Its protein is CASSPWDSNTEAFF.

This clone was picked up a small number of times. The chain uses TRBV2 and TRBJ2-2; 8 positions match TRBD2. This CDR3 has 15 residues. CDR1 is SNHLY, CDR2 FYNNEI, per germline. V dropped 10 bases and J dropped 1; count of bases not matched to a gene: 8. The CDR3 nucleotides are TGTGCCACCAACCCCCTAGCGGGGAACACCGGGGAGCTGTTTTTT. Protein product: CATNPLAGNTGELFF.

The count of this clone is one. The chain employs TRBV21-1 and TRBJ2-4; the DNA was not used to check the table's D call, TRBD2. TRBV21-1 is assigned pseudogene status. The CDR3 covers 22 residues. The CDR3: CASSKEDSSLAGGEGAKNIQYF. For the CDR3, the DNA is TGTGCCAGCAGCAAAGAAGATTCAAGCCTAGCGGGAGGTGAGGGGGCCAAAAACATTCAGTACTTC.

CDR3 region: CASSYSLMASSYNSPLHF. The CDR3 nucleotides are TGTGCCAGCAGTTACTCGTTAATGGCAAGCTCCTATAATTCACCCCTCCACTTT. The rearrangement joins TRBV6-2 or TRBV6-3 to TRBJ1-6; D ambiguous. Trimming pared 0 bases from V and 0 bases from J, leaving 12 bases between. The CDR3 covers 18 residues. Germline loops: CDR1 MNHEY, CDR2 SVGEGT.

CDR3 coding DNA: TGTGCCAGCAGTGAATTGACGGGCTCTGGAAACACCATATATTTT. It yields the protein CASSELTGSGNTIYF. V is TRBV25-1 and J is TRBJ1-3; no definite D call. CDR1 MGHDK and CDR2 SYGVNS come from the germline V gene. The CDR3 totals 15 residues. The germline V and J ends were trimmed by 1 base and 0 bases, with 7 bases remaining between them.

The chain couples TRBV9 to TRBJ2-5; 9 bases line up with TRBD2. V shed 0 bases and J 2 bases; nucleotides not matched to a gene: 2. In germline, CDR1 is SGDLS, CDR2 YYNGEE. The CDR3 has 15 amino acids. DNA of the CDR3: TGTGCCAGCAGCGTAGCTAGCGGGGTACAAGAGACCCAGTACTTC. Translation: CASSVASGVQETQYF.

This rearrangement joins TRBV9 to TRBJ2-3; 9 bases match TRBD2. Germline V lookup: CDR1 SGDLS, CDR2 YYNGEE. This CDR3 comprises 13 residues. V dropped 1 base and J dropped 6; count of bases not matched to a gene: 0. The CDR3 DNA reads TGTGCCAGCAGCGTAACTAGCGGGGATACGCAGTATTTT. It is translated as CASSVTSGDTQYF.

V usage is TRBV28 and J usage is TRBJ2-1, with 10 bases aligning to TRBD2. The germline gives CDR1 MDHEN, CDR2 SYDVKM. J gave up 0 bases and V 4 bases, and 6 bases lay outside the gene matches. The CDR3 runs 17 residues. Written as DNA, the CDR3 is TGTGCCAGCAGTTCCTTTAGCGGGGGGAGCTCCTACAATGAGCAGTTCTTC. Translation gives CASSSFSGGSSYNEQFF.

The chain links TRBV29-1 to TRBJ2-3, with a possible D match to TRBD1 (6 bases). Germline loops: CDR1 SQVTM, CDR2 ANQGSEA. This CDR3 has 10 amino acids. The V gene lost 5 bases and the J gene lost 6 bases, with 6 bases spanning the gap. The CDR3 spells CSVRGDTQYF. The CDR3 DNA sequence: TGCAGCGTTAGGGGGGATACGCAGTATTTT.

This clone was detected only once. The V and J genes are TRBV15 and TRBJ1-4; weak D call: TRBD1 (5 bases). The germline V gene encodes CDR1 LNHNV and CDR2 YYDKDF (reference sequence). Trimming removed 4 bases at V and 7 bases at J, with 19 bases between. The CDR3 contains 16 residues. CDR3: CATSTPWSTEIEKLFF. The CDR3 bases are TGTGCCACCAGCACGCCGTGGTCGACAGAAATTGAAAAACTGTTTTTT.

The chain joins TRBV5-1 to TRBJ1-1; D remains unclear. The germline gives CDR1 SGHRS, CDR2 YFSETQ. The CDR3 has 12 amino acids. V was pared by 4 bases and J by 5 bases, with 9 bases between. For the CDR3, the DNA is TGCGCCAGCAGCCCAACGGGGACTGAAGCTTTCTTT. Its protein is CASSPTGTEAFF.

CDR3 in amino acids: CASSGYQETQYF. The CDR3 DNA follows: TGTGCCAGCTCGGGTTACCAAGAGACCCAGTACTTC. V is TRBV28 and J is TRBJ2-5; D is uncertain. The CDR3 is made up of 12 amino acids. Trimming stripped 8 bases from V and 0 bases from J, with 7 bases between. Germline CDR1 MDHEN, CDR2 SYDVKM. The variable domain in full, completed from reference TRBV28 and TRBJ2-5, reads DVKVTQSSRYLVKRTGEKVFLECVQDMDHENMFWYRQDPGLGLRLIYFSYDVKMKEKGDIPEGYSVSREKKERFSLILESASTNQTSMYLCASSGYQETQYFGPGTRLLVL.

The genes are TRBV27 and TRBJ2-3; the match to TRBD2 covers 9 bases. The CDR3 is 17 amino acids. Germline assignment: CDR1 MNHEY and CDR2 SMNVEV (reference sequence). The junction had 14 bases not matched to a gene; V was cut back by 6 bases and J by 4 bases. The CDR3 here is CASRRIIGGGVADTQYF. The CDR3 DNA reads as TGTGCCAGCAGACGAATTATTGGCGGGGGGGTGGCAGATACGCAGTATTTT.

The CDR3 sequence is CASSPYGNQPQHF. CDR3 sequence (DNA): TGTGCCAGCAGTCCCTACGGCAATCAGCCCCAGCATTTT. This rearrangement joins TRBV12-3 or TRBV12-4 to TRBJ1-5; D not resolved. Trimming removed 5 bases at V and 2 bases at J, with 7 bases between. The CDR3 totals 13 residues.

V gene TRBV4-3 combines with J gene TRBJ2-1, with TRBD2 matching over 8 bases. The CDR3 has 15 amino acids. CDR1 is LGHNA and CDR2 is YSLEER in the germline V gene. With 0 bases clipped from V and 3 bases from J, the junction kept 1 base outside the gene matches. In DNA, the CDR3 is TGCGCCAGCAGCCAAGATACTAGCGGCTACAATGAGCAGTTCTTC. Protein product: CASSQDTSGYNEQFF.

J is TRBJ2-7 and V is TRBV19, with D maybe TRBD1 (6 bases). The CDR3 length is 15 residues. The V end was cut by 2 bases, the J end by 2 bases, with 13 bases between. The V gene's germline CDR1 is LNHDA and CDR2 SQIVND (reference sequence). In DNA, the CDR3 is TGTGCCAGTAGTATAAGGGGGACGGGGACCTACGAGCAGTACTTC. This sequence encodes CASSIRGTGTYEQYF.

This chain links TRBV5-4 with TRBJ2-2; 8 bases line up with TRBD2. After removal of 6 bases from V and 3 bases from J, the junction contained 7 bases not matched to a gene. Germline lookup yields CDR1 SGHNT and CDR2 YYREEE (reference sequence). The CDR3 is 15 amino acids. The CDR3 coding sequence is TGTGCCAGCAAAGGGGGTAGCGGGGACACCGGGGAGCTGTTTTTT. Encoded protein: CASKGGSGDTGELFF. The complete variable domain, with remaining parts taken from reference TRBV5-4 and TRBJ2-2, reads ETGVTQSPTHLIKTRGQQVTLRCSSQSGHNTVSWYQQALGQGPQFIFQYYREEENGRGNFPPRFSGLQFPNYSSELNVNALELDDSALYLCASKGGSGDTGELFFGEGSRLTVL.

The gene calls are TRBV19 and TRBJ2-3; D not resolved. The V end was cut by 7 bases, the J end by 0 bases, with 11 bases between. The germline CDR1 and CDR2 sequences are LNHDA and SQIVND (reference sequence). The CDR3 extends over 14 amino acids. CDR3 in amino acids: CASKSRGSTDTQYF. The CDR3, as DNA: TGTGCCAGTAAATCACGAGGAAGCACAGATACGCAGTATTTT.

This clone has a handful of counts. V gene TRBV14 combines with J gene TRBJ2-6; D is perhaps TRBD1 (6 bases). Per the germline V gene, CDR1 is SGHDN and CDR2 is FVKESK. Trimming cost V 5 bases and J 1 base, with 9 bases left between them. This CDR3 has 15 residues. As DNA, the CDR3 is TGTGCCAGCAGCTTCACAGGGTCTGGGGCCAACGTCCTGACTTTC. It is translated as CASSFTGSGANVLTF.

The rearrangement uses TRBV18 and TRBJ2-7; a weak D match, TRBD1 (6 bases). V was pared by 0 bases and J by 3 bases, with 9 bases between. The CDR3 length is 14 residues. Germline V lookup: CDR1 KGHSH, CDR2 LQKENI. CDR3 bases: TGTGCCAGCTCACCACCCTCACAGGGCTACGAGCAGTACTTC. Translation gives CASSPPSQGYEQYF.

The CDR3 region is CASSRPGLAENTGELFF. The DNA for the CDR3 is TGTGCCAGCAGCCGACCCGGACTAGCGGAGAACACCGGGGAGCTGTTTTTT. The J gene is TRBJ2-2, the V gene TRBV4-2, with 10 bases identical to TRBD2. Germline CDR1 and CDR2: LGHNA and YNFKEQ. V was clipped by 4 bases and J by 1 base; unmatched bases: 6. The CDR3 runs to 17 residues.

The chain employs TRBV3-1 (or the pseudogene TRBV3-2) and TRBJ2-5; 8 nucleotides line up with TRBD2. With 2 bases clipped from V and 1 base from J, the junction kept 6 bases outside the gene matches. The CDR3 runs to 16 residues. Germline V CDR1 and CDR2: LGHDT, YNNKEL (reference sequence). The CDR3 loop is CASSQTGLAGQETQYF. The CDR3 DNA reads as TGTGCCAGCAGCCAAACGGGGCTAGCGGGCCAAGAGACCCAGTACTTC.

The V gene is TRBV28, the J gene TRBJ2-1, with 10 bases lining up with TRBD2. The CDR3 contains 12 residues. Germline CDR1 and CDR2: MDHEN and SYDVKM. J lost 15 bases, V lost 2 bases, and 4 bases had no gene match. The CDR3 reads CASSLLAGVVFF. DNA of the CDR3: TGTGCCAGCAGTTTACTAGCGGGAGTCGTGTTCTTC.

V is TRBV28 and J is TRBJ2-3; 9 nucleotides match TRBD2. This CDR3 is built from 17 residues. The V gene's germline CDR1 is MDHEN and CDR2 SYDVKM. Losses at the gene ends were 0 bases for V and 4 bases for J; bases not matched to a gene: 8. Here the CDR3 DNA reads TGTGCCAGCAGTTTATGGGGCCAGCGGGAGGTTGCAGATACGCAGTATTTT. This translates into CASSLWGQREVADTQYF.

This clone is a singleton in its sample. The J gene is TRBJ2-5, the V gene TRBV20-1; no firm D call. Germline V CDR1 and CDR2: DFQATT, SNEGSKA (reference sequence). Trimming stripped 5 bases from V and 13 bases from J, with 8 bases between. This CDR3 has 8 amino acids. CDR3 region: CSAGLGYF. The DNA of the CDR3 is TGCAGTGCTGGGCTCGGGTACTTC.